This T cell receptor beta chain was recovered during a study of beta chain features in type 1 diabetes. Worth noting for this clone: What it binds is unknown.

Overall study results and limits: Cells carrying high TCR expression could end up over-represented when cDNA is sequenced. A moderate, significant TCRB CDR3 shortening appeared in type 1 diabetes across four CD4+ subsets.

The entirety of the isolated RNA underwent reverse transcription, so expressed TCRB transcripts were sequenced. The table came from immunoSEQ multiplex PCR; TCRdb's copy has only in-frame clones and leaves some out. The sample contains hundreds of thousands of clones, approximately 11% of which appear only once. Germline assignment: CDR1 LNHDA and CDR2 SQIVND (reference sequence). This CDR3 contains 12 residues. V dropped 8 bases and J dropped 2 bases, with 8 bases sitting between them. Sequences were obtained from naive CD4+ T cells from blood. This TCR derives from a man younger than 45 with type 1 diabetes. The chain couples TRBV19 to TRBJ2-3; no clear D. The CDR3 nucleotides are TGTGCCAGTCCCGCGCCCACAGATACGCAGTATTTT. It encodes CASPAPTDTQYF.